This T cell receptor beta chain was found in a study of ipilimumab plus nivolumab after autologous stem cell transplantation. This clone was observed once. The repertoire was sequenced with immunoSEQ multiplex PCR; TCRdb's copy has only in-frame clones and lacks some. This table has roughly 20,000 clones, more than 60% appearing once. Per the germline V gene, CDR1 is LGHNA and CDR2 is YNFKEQ. CDR3 size: 15 residues. V lost 1 base and J lost 6, with 16 bases in between. V gene TRBV4-2 combines with J gene TRBJ2-7, with D perhaps given as TRBD1 or TRBD2 (5 bases each). The source was PBMCs, collected in a trial of ipilimumab plus nivolumab as post-transplant consolidation. The sequence came from a male donor with diffuse large B-cell lymphoma. The CDR3 sequence is CASSQVGEVGTEQYF. In nucleotides, the CDR3 is TGTGCCAGCAGCCAAGTCGGGGAAGTGGGGACCGAGCAGTACTTC.